The present TCR beta chain was sequenced within a study of low-dose radiotherapy and immunotherapy resistance in tumors (dated 2022 in TCRdb). About the full investigation: In Cohort 1, 0.5 Gy per fraction was delivered every 2 weeks, and a total PTV dose of 6.5 Gy was prescribed. In Cohort 2, 1 Gy per fraction was delivered every two weeks, for a total of 13 Gy over 26 weeks. Nivolumab and ipilimumab were both given intravenously, with nivolumab at a 240 mg flat dose every two weeks and ipilimumab at 1 mg/kg every six weeks. Intravenous cyclophosphamide at 200 mg/m2 was administered every two weeks, one day ahead of each radiation and immunotherapy administration. Starting on cycle 1 day 1, patients took 300 mg of aspirin by mouth once daily for four cycles. Trial participants were not randomized into treatment groups. The translational analysis covered eight patients: three from the first dose cohort and the first five from the second dose cohort.

The instrument given in TCRdb is Illumina HiSeq 2500. First-strand cDNA was synthesized using Superscript III and a set of TRAV- and TRBV-specific primers, so that both TCRalpha and TCRbeta chains were covered. A roughly 19-cycle PCR with Phusion amplified the TCRs, pairing a constant-region primer with the adapter that was attached to the V primers. The MessageAmp II aRNA Amplification Kit was used to amplify the isolated mRNA, with in vitro transcription run for around 15 hours at 37 degrees C. mRNA for TCR sequencing was isolated with the Dynabeads mRNA DIRECT Purification Kit. A second roughly 25-cycle Phusion PCR added indexed Illumina adapters, and products were purified with AMPure XP beads. The source study handled its data this way. Using custom Perl scripts, TCR sequences encoding the same protein were pooled, out-of-frame sequences were removed, and the abundance of each clonotype was computed. TCR sequences supported by only a single read were excluded from analysis. Among the metrics used to describe the repertoires were Shannon entropy, Gini index, clonality, richness, and the frequency of TCRs shared between repertoires. TCRdb applied fastp at Q25 and MiXCR to the public reads, then kept only in-frame beta chains. Merged by CDR3 protein, the rows form single entries marked with the most common genes and DNA. The V and J calls come from TCRdb's annotation, not from the publication. This sample gives approximately 42,000 distinct CDR3 sequences in total; less than 30% of them show up just once. Clones ranked in the top ten supply over 9.5% of the sample.

The table lists this clonotype with many counts. The antigen it recognizes is unknown. Base qualities were left out, and no much larger clone turns up one base away. The time point tag for this specimen amounts to: after trial treatment. Taken with the paper, the label for treatment or condition translates to: LDRT plus nivolumab, ipilimumab, low-dose cyclophosphamide and aspirin (RACIN trial). The donors took part in RACIN, a single-arm, phase I, dose-escalation trial that combined nivolumab, ipilimumab, aspirin, low-dose cyclophosphamide and low-dose radiotherapy. Eligible patients had advanced, TIL-negative solid tumors. V is cut by 5 bases and J by 4 bases, and the space between the germline ends is 6 bases. From the germline V gene, CDR1 is MNHEY and CDR2 is SVGEGT. Counted from cysteine to phenylalanine, this CDR3 has 11 amino acids. Of the read, only the CDR3 DNA is kept; its 33 bases are in frame from base 1.

The TCR comes from a male donor with prostate cancer. Specimen: PBMCs, collected after low-dose radiotherapy plus immunotherapy. Recombination linked TRBV6-2 or TRBV6-3 to TRBJ2-7; no D gene call is confident. Here the CDR3 is given as CASSNRYEQYF. The DNA reads as follows: TGTGCCAGCAGTAATAGGTACGAGCAGTACTTC.